A selection of T cell receptor beta chains follows, all from one sample in a study of OX40 agonist ivuxolimab in advanced cancers. Produced via immunoSEQ multiplex PCR; TCRdb's table is partial and in-frame only. The sample has approximately 53,000 clones; over 80% are singletons. This specimen consisted of CD4+ or CD8+ T cells sorted from blood, obtained in a trial of the OX40 agonist ivuxolimab. The origin of the receptors is an adult with an advanced solid tumor such as melanoma, head and neck, liver or kidney cancer. Each CDR3 is given with its conserved first and last residue. D genes are given only for firm matches. Size values are once, few and many counts, or a class for expanded clones, and some rows have none.

TRBV7-9	TRBJ1-2	NA	TRBD1	CASSEGQGYTF	TGTGCCAGCAGCGAGGGACAGGGCTACACCTTC
TRBV5-4	TRBJ2-6	NA	TRBD1	CASETGGTGANVLTF	TGTGCCAGCGAAACAGGGGGCACTGGGGCCAACGTCCTGACTTTC
TRBV7-3	TRBJ2-7	once	TRBD1	CASSTQGVSYEQYF	TGTGCCAGCAGCACACAGGGGGTCTCCTACGAGCAGTACTTC
TRBV6-4	TRBJ2-2	NA	NA	CASSDSSGNTGELFF	TGTGCCAGCAGTGACTCTAGCGGGAACACCGGGGAGCTGTTTTTT
TRBV19	TRBJ1-1	NA	NA	CASRHQAEAFF	TGTGCCAGTAGGCATCAAGCTGAAGCTTTCTTT
TRBV29-1	TRBJ2-2	NA	TRBD1	CSIDRGKGNTGELFF	TGCAGCATTGACAGGGGGAAGGGGAACACCGGGGAGCTGTTTTTT
TRBV9	TRBJ2-5	NA	TRBD1	CASSAWTGLKETQYF	TGTGCCAGCAGCGCCTGGACAGGGCTAAAAGAGACCCAGTACTTC
TRBV19	TRBJ1-2	once	NA	CASSIGYGPEKGYTF	TGTGCCAGTAGTATCGGCTACGGGCCAGAGAAGGGCTACACCTTC
TRBV28	TRBJ2-7	once	NA	CASSSPRSYEQYF	TGTGCCAGCAGTTCTCCACGGTCCTACGAGCAGTACTTC
TRBV2	TRBJ2-6	once	NA	CASSESLRVGVPGANVLTF	TGTGCCAGCAGTGAGAGCCTGAGGGTGGGGGTCCCTGGGGCCAACGTCCTGACTTTC
TRBV15	TRBJ1-5	few	NA	CATSRDRDNQPQHF	TGTGCCACCAGCAGAGATAGGGACAATCAGCCCCAGCATTTT
TRBV7-9	TRBJ2-7	NA	TRBD1	CASRKGQGGRYEQYF	TGTGCCAGCAGGAAGGGACAGGGGGGTCGGTACGAGCAGTACTTC
TRBV11-2	TRBJ2-7	NA	NA	CASSLTYEQYF	TGTGCCAGCAGCTTAACCTACGAGCAGTACTTC
TRBV4-3	TRBJ2-1	NA	TRBD2	CASSPGTSGINEQFF	TGCGCCAGCAGCCCCGGGACTAGCGGAATCAATGAGCAGTTCTTC